The present T cell receptor (beta chain) was sequenced within a study of T-cell reconstitution after alpha-beta-depleted transplantation in children. On this clonotype itself: Its antigen remains unknown.

Findings and limits, study-wide: About two months after transplant, alpha-beta T cells reportedly came from several hundred expanded graft clones.

In germline, CDR1 is SEHNR, CDR2 FQNEAQ (reference sequence). The CDR3 is 14 residues long. With 2 bases removed from V and 6 bases from J, the gap between germline ends came to 13 bases. TCRbeta library preparation incorporated unique molecular identifiers. From the PCR reads, TCRdb called clonotypes with MiXCR, one entry per CDR3 protein. The sample shows hundreds of thousands of distinct CDR3 sequences, around 15% of them seen only once. This chain connects TRBV7-9 to TRBJ1-1, with TRBD1 as a possible D gene (6 bases). The sample here was PBMCs, mostly from graft donor cells, taken 360 days after TCRalphabeta/CD19-depleted stem cell transplant. The receptor was isolated from a boy younger than two who had a stem cell transplant for Wiskott-Aldrich syndrome, so the T cells may come from the graft donor. CDR3 coding DNA: TGTGCCAGCAGCTTACTCGGGGGCGACGCTGAAGCTTTCTTT. Amino acids: CASSLLGGDAEAFF.